The 7 T cell receptor beta chains below were found in one sample sequenced in a study of T cell responses to AZD1222 COVID-19 vaccine. The protocol was immunoSEQ multiplex PCR, while the TCRdb copy is restricted to in-frame clones and leaves out a portion. The sample holds some 130,000 clones, more than 80% seen once. The sample was peripheral blood, taken on day 0 of AZD1222 vaccination. These receptors were collected from an adult in good health.

CDR3 region: CASSVVQLEQYF. CDR3 sequence (DNA): TGTGCCAGCAGTGTGGTCCAGCTCGAGCAGTACTTC. The V gene is TRBV2, the J gene TRBJ2-7; D ambiguous. There are 12 residues in the CDR3. In germline, CDR1 is SNHLY, CDR2 FYNNEI. Trimming took 4 bases from V and 6 from J, leaving 10 bases between them.

The gene calls are TRBV5-1 and TRBJ1-1; possible D gene TRBD1, 6 bases. V lost 3 bases to trimming and J lost 0 bases, with 15 bases between them. The CDR3 runs 16 residues. Per germline, CDR1 SGHRS and CDR2 YFSETQ. The CDR3 DNA follows: TGCGCCAGCAGCTCCCAGCGAGGACAGCTGAACACTGAAGCTTTCTTT. It codes for CASSSQRGQLNTEAFF.

V usage is TRBV9 and J usage is TRBJ1-2; D is undetermined. This CDR3 contains 17 residues. Trimming took off 0 bases at V and 1 base at J, with 16 bases between the two ends. Germline assignment: CDR1 SGDLS and CDR2 YYNGEE. CDR3 amino acids: CASSVGIGVQINYGYTF. The CDR3 DNA sequence: TGTGCCAGCAGCGTAGGGATCGGAGTTCAGATTAACTATGGCTACACCTTC.

The chain uses TRBV19 and TRBJ1-5; D gene unclear. The CDR3 extends over 13 amino acids. Deletions cut 5 bases from V and 8 bases from J, with 13 bases between. CDR1 and CDR2 from the germline V gene are LNHDA and SQIVND (reference sequence). The CDR3 spells CASSFLGMEPQHF. The CDR3 bases are TGTGCCAGTAGTTTCCTCGGGATGGAGCCCCAGCATTTT.

The chain uses TRBV6-1 and TRBJ1-4; 8 nucleotides align to TRBD1. CDR1 MNHNS and CDR2 SASEGT come from the germline V gene. V lost 4 bases to trimming and J lost 2 bases; unmatched junction nucleotides: 9. The CDR3 sequence is 17 residues long. CDR3 nucleotides: TGTGCCAGCAGTGCCCGGGACAGGTTATATACTAATGAAAAACTGTTTTTT. Encoded protein: CASSARDRLYTNEKLFF.

The chain links TRBV27 to TRBJ1-6; no firm D call. The CDR3 has 14 amino acids. V dropped 2 bases and J dropped 7 bases, with 9 bases sitting between them. The V gene's germline CDR1 is MNHEY and CDR2 SMNVEV (reference sequence). CDR3: CASSLVGGNSPLHF. Written as DNA, the CDR3 is TGTGCCAGCAGTTTAGTCGGCGGGAATTCACCCCTCCACTTT.

V gene TRBV5-1 combines with J gene TRBJ1-2; D unresolved. The length of the CDR3 is 18 residues. In germline, CDR1 is SGHRS, CDR2 YFSETQ. V gave up 0 bases and J gave up 8 bases, with 26 bases separating them. The CDR3 loop is CASSLGAGSSKARVGYTF. CDR3 DNA: TGCGCCAGCAGCTTGGGGGCCGGTTCGAGCAAAGCCCGTGTGGGCTACACCTTC.